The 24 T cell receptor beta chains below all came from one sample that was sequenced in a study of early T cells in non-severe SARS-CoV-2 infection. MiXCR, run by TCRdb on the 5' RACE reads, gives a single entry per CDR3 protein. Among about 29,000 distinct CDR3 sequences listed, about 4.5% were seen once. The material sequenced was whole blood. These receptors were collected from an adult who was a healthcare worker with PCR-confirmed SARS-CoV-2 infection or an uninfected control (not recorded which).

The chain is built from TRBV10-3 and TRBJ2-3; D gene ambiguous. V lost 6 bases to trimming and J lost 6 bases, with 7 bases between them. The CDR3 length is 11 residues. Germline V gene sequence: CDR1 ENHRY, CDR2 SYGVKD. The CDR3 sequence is CAIRNGDTQYF. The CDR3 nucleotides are TGTGCCATCAGGAACGGGGATACGCAGTATTTT.

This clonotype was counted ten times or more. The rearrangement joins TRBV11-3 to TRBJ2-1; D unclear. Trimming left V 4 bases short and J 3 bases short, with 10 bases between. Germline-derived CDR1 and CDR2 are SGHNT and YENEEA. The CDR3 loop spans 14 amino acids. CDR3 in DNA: TGTGCCAGCAGCTCCCGGACCAACTACAATGAGCAGTTCTTC. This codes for CASSSRTNYNEQFF. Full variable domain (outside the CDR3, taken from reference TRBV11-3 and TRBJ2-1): EAGVVQSPRYKIIEKKQPVAFWCNPISGHNTLYWYLQNLGQGPELLIRYENEEAVDDSQLPKDRFSAERLKGVDSTLKIQPAELGDSAVYLCASSSRTNYNEQFFGPGTRLTVL.

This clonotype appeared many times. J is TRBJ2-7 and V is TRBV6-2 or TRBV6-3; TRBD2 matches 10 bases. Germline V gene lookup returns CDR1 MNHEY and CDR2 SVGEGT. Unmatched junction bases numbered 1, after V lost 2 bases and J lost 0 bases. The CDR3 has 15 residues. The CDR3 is CASSYASGSSYEQYF. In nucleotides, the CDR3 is TGTGCCAGCAGTTACGCTAGCGGGAGCTCCTACGAGCAGTACTTC.

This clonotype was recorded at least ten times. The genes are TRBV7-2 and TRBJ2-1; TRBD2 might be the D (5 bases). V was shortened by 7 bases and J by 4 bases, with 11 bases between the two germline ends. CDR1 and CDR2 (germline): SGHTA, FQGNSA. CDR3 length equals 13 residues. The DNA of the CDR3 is TGTGCCAGCACCCTGACTACATACAATGAGCAGTTCTTC. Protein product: CASTLTTYNEQFF.

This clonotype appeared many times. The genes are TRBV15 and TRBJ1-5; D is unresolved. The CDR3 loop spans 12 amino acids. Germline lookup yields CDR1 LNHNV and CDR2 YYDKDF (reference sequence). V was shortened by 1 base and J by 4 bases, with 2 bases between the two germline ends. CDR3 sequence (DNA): TGTGCCACCAGCAGAGGAAATCAGCCCCAGCATTTT. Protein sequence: CATSRGNQPQHF. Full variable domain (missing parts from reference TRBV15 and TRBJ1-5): DAMVIQNPRYQVTQFGKPVTLSCSQTLNHNVMYWYQQKSSQAPKLLFHYYDKDFNNEADTPDNFQSRRPNTSFCFLDIRSPGLGDTAMYLCATSRGNQPQHFGDGTRLSIL.

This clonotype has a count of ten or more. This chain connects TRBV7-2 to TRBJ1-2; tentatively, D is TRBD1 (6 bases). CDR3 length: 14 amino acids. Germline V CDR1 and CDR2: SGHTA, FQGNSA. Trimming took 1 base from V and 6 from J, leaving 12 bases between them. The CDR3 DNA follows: TGTGCCAGCAGCTTAGGGGACATCCTTGATGGCTACACCTTC. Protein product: CASSLGDILDGYTF.

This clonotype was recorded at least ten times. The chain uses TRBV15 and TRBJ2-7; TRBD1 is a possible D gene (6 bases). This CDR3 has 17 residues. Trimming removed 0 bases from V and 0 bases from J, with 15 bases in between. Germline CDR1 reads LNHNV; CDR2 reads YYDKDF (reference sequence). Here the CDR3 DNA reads TGTGCCACCAGCAGAGACTATGGGACAACCTCCTCCTACGAGCAGTACTTC. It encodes CATSRDYGTTSSYEQYF.

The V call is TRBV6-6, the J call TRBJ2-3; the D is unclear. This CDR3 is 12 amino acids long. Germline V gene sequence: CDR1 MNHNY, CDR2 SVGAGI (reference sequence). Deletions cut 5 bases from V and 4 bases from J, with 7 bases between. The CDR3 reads CASSQIADTQYF. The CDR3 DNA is TGTGCCAGCAGTCAGATTGCAGATACGCAGTATTTT.

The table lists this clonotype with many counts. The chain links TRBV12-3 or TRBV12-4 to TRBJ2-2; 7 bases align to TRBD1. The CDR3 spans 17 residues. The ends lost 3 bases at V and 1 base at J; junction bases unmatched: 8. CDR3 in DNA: TGTGCCAGCAGTTTTTTCACCAGGACAGGGAACACCGGGGAGCTGTTTTTT. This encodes CASSFFTRTGNTGELFF.

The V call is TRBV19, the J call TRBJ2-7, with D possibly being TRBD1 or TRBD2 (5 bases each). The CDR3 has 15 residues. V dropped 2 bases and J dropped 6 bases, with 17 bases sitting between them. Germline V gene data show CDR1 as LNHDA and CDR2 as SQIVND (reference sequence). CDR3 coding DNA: TGTGCCAGTAGTATAATAGGGGAGATGGGGTCCGAGCAGTACTTC. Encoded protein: CASSIIGEMGSEQYF.

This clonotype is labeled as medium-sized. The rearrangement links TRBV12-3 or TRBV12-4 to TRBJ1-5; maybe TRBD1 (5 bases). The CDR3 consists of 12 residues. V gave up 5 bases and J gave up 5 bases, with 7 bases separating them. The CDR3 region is CASSPGHQPQHF. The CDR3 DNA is TGTGCCAGCAGTCCGGGGCATCAGCCCCAGCATTTT.

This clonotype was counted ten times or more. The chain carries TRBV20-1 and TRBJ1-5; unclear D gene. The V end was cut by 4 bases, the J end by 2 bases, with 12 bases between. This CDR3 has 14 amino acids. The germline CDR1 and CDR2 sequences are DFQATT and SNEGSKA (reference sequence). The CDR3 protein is CSAKNWVGNQPQHF. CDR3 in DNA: TGCAGTGCTAAAAACTGGGTGGGCAATCAGCCCCAGCATTTT.

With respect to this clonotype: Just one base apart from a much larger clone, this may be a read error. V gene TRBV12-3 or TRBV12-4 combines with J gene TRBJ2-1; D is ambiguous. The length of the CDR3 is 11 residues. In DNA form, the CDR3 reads TGTGCCAGCAGTTTATATAATGAGGAGTTCTTC. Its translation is CASSLYNEEFF.

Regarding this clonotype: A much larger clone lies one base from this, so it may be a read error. CDR3: CAGSQIRDITDTQYF. As DNA, the CDR3 is TGTGCCGGCAGCCAAATCCGGGACATCACAGATACGCAGTATTTT. This chain connects TRBV3-1 to TRBJ2-3; possibly TRBD1 for D (6 bases). CDR1 and CDR2 from the germline V gene are LGHDT and YNNKEL (reference sequence). The length of the CDR3 is 15 residues.

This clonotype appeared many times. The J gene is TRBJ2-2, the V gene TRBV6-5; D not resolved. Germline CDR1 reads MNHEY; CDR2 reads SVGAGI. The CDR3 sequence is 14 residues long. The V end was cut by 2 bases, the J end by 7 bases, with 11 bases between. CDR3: CASSYTVPNGELFF. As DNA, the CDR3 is TGTGCCAGCAGTTACACGGTCCCCAACGGGGAGCTGTTTTTT.

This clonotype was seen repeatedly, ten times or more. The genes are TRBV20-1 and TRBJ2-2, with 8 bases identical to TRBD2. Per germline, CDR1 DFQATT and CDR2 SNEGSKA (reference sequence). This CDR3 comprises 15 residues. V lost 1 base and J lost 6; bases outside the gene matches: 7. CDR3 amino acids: CSARGLAGRSGELFF. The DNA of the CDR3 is TGCAGTGCTAGAGGTTTAGCGGGGAGGTCCGGGGAGCTGTTTTTT.

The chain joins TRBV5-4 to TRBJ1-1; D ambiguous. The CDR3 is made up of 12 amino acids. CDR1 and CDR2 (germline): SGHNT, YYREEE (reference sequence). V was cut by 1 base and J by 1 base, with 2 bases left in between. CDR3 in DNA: TGTGCCAGCAGCTTGCGGAACACTGAAGCTTTCTTT. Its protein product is CASSLRNTEAFF. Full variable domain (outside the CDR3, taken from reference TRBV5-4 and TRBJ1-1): ETGVTQSPTHLIKTRGQQVTLRCSSQSGHNTVSWYQQALGQGPQFIFQYYREEENGRGNFPPRFSGLQFPNYSSELNVNALELDDSALYLCASSLRNTEAFFGQGTRLTVV.

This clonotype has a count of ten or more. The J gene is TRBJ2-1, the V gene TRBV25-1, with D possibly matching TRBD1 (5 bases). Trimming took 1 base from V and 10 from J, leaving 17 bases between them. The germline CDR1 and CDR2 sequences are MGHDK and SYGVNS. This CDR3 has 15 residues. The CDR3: CASSESGASEDEQFF. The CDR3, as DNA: TGTGCCAGCAGTGAATCTGGGGCCTCAGAGGACGAGCAGTTCTTC.

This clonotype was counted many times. In DNA, the CDR3 is TGTGCCACCCATACGGGGCAACAAGAGACCCAGTACTTC. It specifies CATHTGQQETQYF. The J gene is TRBJ2-5, the V gene TRBV10-3; tentatively, D is TRBD1 or TRBD2 (5 bases each). Trimming removed 10 bases from V and 2 bases from J, with 14 bases in between. Germline assignment: CDR1 ENHRY and CDR2 SYGVKD. The CDR3 contains 13 residues.

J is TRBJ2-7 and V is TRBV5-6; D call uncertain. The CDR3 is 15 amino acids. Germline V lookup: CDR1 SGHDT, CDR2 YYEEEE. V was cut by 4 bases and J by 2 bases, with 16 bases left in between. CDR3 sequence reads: CASSIDLRGPYEQYF. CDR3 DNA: TGTGCCAGCAGCATCGATTTAAGAGGCCCCTACGAGCAGTACTTC.

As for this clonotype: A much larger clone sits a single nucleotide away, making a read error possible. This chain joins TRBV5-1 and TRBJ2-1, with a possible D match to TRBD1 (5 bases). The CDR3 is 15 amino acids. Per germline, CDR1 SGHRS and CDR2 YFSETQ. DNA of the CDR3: TGCGCCAGCAGCTCTAGACAGCACTCCTACAGTGAGCAGTTCTTC. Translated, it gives CASSSRQHSYSEQFF.

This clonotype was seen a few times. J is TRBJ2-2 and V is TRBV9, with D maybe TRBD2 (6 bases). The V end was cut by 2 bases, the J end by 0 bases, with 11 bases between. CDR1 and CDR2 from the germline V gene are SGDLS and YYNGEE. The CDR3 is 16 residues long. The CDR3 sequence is CASSVGGLPNTGELFF. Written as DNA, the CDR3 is TGTGCCAGCAGCGTGGGGGGACTCCCGAACACCGGGGAGCTGTTTTTT.

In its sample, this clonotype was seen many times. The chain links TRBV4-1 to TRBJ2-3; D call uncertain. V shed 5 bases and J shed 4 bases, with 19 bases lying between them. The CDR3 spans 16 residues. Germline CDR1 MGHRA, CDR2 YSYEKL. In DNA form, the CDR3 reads TGCGCCAGCAGCTTCCCGCCCCGCGGCCGTCCAGATACGCAGTATTTT. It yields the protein CASSFPPRGRPDTQYF.

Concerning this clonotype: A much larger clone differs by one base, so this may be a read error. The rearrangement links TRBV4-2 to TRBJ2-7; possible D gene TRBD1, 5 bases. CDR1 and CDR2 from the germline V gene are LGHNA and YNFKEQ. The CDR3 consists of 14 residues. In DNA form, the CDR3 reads TGTGCCAGCAGCCATCAAGACAGCTCCCACGAGCAGTACTTC. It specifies CASSHQDSSHEQYF.